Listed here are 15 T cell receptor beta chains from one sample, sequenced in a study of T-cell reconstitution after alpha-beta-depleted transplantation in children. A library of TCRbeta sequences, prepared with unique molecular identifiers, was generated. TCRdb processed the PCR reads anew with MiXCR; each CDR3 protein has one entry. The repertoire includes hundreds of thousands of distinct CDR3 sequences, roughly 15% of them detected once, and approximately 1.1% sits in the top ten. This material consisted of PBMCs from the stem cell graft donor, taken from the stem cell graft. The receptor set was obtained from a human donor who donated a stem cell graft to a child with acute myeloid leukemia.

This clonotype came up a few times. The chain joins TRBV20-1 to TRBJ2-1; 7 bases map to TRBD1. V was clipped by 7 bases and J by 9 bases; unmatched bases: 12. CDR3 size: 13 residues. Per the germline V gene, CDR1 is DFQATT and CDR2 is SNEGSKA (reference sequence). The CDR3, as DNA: TGCAGTGTTCGGACAGGTCCTCGTAGTGAGCAGTTCTTC. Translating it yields CSVRTGPRSEQFF.

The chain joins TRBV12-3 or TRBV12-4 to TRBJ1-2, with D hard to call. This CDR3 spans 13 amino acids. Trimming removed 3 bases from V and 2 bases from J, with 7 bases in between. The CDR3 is CASSFYKNYGYTF. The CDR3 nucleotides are TGTGCCAGCAGTTTTTATAAGAACTATGGCTACACCTTC.

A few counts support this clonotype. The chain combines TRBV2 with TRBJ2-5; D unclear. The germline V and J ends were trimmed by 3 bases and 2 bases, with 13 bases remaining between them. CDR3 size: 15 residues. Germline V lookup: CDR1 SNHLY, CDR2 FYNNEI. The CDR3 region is CASSEEKGRQETQYF. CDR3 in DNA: TGTGCCAGCAGTGAGGAGAAAGGGCGGCAAGAGACCCAGTACTTC. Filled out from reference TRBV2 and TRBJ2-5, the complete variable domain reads EPEVTQTPSHQVTQMGQEVILRCVPISNHLYFYWYRQILGQKVEFLVSFYNNEISEKSEIFDDQFSVERPDGSNFTLKIRSTKLEDSAMYFCASSEEKGRQETQYFGPGTRLLVL.

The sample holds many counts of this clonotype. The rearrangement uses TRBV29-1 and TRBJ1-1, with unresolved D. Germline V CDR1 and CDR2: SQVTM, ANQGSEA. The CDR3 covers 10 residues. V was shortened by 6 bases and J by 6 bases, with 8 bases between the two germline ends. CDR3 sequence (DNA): TGCAGCGTACGTCCGGCTGAAGCTTTCTTT. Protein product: CSVRPAEAFF.

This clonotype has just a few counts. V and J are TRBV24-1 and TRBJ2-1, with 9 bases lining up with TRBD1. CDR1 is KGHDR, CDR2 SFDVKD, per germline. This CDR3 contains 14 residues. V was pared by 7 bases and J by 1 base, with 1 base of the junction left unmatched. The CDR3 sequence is CATRGTGSYNEQFF. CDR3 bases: TGTGCCACCAGGGGGACAGGGTCCTACAATGAGCAGTTCTTC.

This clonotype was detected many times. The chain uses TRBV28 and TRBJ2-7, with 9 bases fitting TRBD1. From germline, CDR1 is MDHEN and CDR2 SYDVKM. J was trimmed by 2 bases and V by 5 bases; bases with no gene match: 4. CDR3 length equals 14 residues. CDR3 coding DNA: TGTGCCAGCAGTAGACAGGGGGTTACCTACGAGCAGTACGTC. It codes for CASSRQGVTYEQYV.

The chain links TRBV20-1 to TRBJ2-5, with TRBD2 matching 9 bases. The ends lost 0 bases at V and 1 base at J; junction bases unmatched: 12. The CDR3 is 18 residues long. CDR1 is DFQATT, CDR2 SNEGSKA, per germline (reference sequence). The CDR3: CSARELSGGPASQETQYF. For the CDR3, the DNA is TGCAGTGCTAGAGAATTAAGCGGGGGGCCCGCAAGCCAAGAGACCCAGTACTTC.

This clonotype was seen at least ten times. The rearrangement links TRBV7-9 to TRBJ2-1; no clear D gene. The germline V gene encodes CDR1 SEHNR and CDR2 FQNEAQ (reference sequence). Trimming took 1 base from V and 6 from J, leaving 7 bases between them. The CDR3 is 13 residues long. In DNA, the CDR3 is TGTGCCAGCAGCTTAGTTGCGGCCAATGAGCAGTTCTTC. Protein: CASSLVAANEQFF.

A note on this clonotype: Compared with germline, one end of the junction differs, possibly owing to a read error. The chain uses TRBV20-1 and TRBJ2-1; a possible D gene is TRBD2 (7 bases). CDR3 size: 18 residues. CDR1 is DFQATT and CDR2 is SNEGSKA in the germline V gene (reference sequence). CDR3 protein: CCATFRGGELVTYNEQFF. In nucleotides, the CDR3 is TGCTGTGCTACGTTTAGGGGGGGAGAACTGGTCACCTACAATGAGCAGTTCTTC.

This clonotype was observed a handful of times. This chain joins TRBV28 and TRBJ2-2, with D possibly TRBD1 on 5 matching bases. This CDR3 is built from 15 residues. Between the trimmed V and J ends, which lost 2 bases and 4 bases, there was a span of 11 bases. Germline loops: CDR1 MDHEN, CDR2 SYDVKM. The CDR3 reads CASSLLPGSTGELFF. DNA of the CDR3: TGTGCCAGCAGTTTACTCCCAGGGTCCACCGGGGAGCTGTTTTTT.

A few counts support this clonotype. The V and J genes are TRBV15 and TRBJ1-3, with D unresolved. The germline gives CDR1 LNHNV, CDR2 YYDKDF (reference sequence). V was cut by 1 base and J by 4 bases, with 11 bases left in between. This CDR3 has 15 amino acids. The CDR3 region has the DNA TGTGCCACCAGCAGAGGGACGGCTGGAGGAAACACCATATATTTT. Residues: CATSRGTAGGNTIYF.

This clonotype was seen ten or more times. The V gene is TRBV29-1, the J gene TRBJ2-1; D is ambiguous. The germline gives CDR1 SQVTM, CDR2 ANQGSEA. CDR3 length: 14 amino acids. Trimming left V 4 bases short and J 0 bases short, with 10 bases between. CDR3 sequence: CSVVNPSSYNEQFF. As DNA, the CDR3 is TGCAGCGTTGTGAACCCGAGCTCCTACAATGAGCAGTTCTTC.

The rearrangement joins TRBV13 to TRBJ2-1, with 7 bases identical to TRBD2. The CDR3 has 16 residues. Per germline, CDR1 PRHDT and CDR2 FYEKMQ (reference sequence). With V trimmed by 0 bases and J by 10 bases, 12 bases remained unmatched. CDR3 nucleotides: TGTGCCAGCAGCTTAGGGGGGGGGGGGGGGGTACAGGAGCAGTTCTTC. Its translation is CASSLGGGGGVQEQFF.

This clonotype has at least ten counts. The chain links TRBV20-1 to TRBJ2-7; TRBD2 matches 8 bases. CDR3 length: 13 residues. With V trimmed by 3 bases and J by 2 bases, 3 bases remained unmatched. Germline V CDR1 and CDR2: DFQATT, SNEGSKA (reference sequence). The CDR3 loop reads CSASPTSAYEQYF. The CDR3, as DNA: TGCAGTGCTAGCCCGACTAGCGCCTACGAGCAGTACTTC.

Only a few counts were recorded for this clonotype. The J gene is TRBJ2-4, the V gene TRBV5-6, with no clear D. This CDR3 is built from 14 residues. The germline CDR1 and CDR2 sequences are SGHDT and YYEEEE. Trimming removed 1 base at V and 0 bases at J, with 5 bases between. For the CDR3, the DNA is TGTGCCAGCAGCTTGAGACAAGCCAAAAACATTCAGTACTTC. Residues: CASSLRQAKNIQYF.